The 11 T cell receptor beta chains reported below all come from one sample, sequenced in a study of T-cell memory formation after mild COVID-19. TCRdb re-derived calls from the 5' RACE reads in MiXCR, one entry per CDR3 protein. The repertoire holds approximately 250,000 distinct CDR3 sequences, over 15% seen once, with 2.1% in the top ten. Sequenced sample: PBMCs or a T cell subset sorted from them (not recorded which). These receptors all stem from an adult woman who had mild COVID-19 (a few samples of this study predate the infection). Cell type and time point are not known.

The V call is TRBV4-2, the J call TRBJ2-1; D call uncertain. CDR1 LGHNA and CDR2 YNFKEQ come from the germline V gene. There are 15 residues in the CDR3. Trimming stripped 3 bases from V and 0 bases from J, with 9 bases between. The CDR3 nucleotides are TGTGCCAGCAGCCAGGCGTCCGGCTCCTACAATGAGCAGTTCTTC. This gives the protein CASSQASGSYNEQFF.

This clonotype was seen only a few times. V gene TRBV27 combines with J gene TRBJ2-7; TRBD2 might be the D (8 bases). CDR1 and CDR2 from the germline V gene are MNHEY and SMNVEV (reference sequence). V lost 7 bases and J lost 6, with 16 bases in between. CDR3 length: 13 residues. The CDR3 here is CASNPGGGGEQYF. The CDR3 coding sequence is TGTGCCAGCAACCCGGGAGGGGGCGGCGAGCAGTACTTC.

This clonotype was observed at least ten times. The V gene is TRBV7-2, the J gene TRBJ2-7, with 7 bases matching TRBD2. Germline CDR1 is SGHTA and CDR2 is FQGNSA. J gave up 3 bases and V 1 base, and 6 bases lay outside the gene matches. This CDR3 comprises 15 residues. The CDR3 sequence: CASSLGLGGSYEQYF. The DNA for the CDR3 is TGTGCCAGCAGCTTAGGATTGGGCGGGAGCTACGAGCAGTACTTC.

This chain joins TRBV6-5 and TRBJ1-1; perhaps TRBD1 as D (5 bases). The CDR3 spans 13 residues. V lost 5 bases and J lost 8, with 15 bases in between. The germline V gene encodes CDR1 MNHEY and CDR2 SVGAGI. This CDR3 is CASSRTRSGEAFF. DNA for the CDR3: TGTGCCAGCAGTCGTACACGATCAGGGGAAGCTTTCTTT.

The V and J genes are TRBV9 and TRBJ1-6; D is unresolved. The CDR3 length is 12 residues. The V gene lost 0 bases and the J gene lost 8 bases, with 3 bases spanning the gap. From germline, CDR1 is SGDLS and CDR2 YYNGEE. The CDR3 protein is CASSVVHSPLHF. In DNA, the CDR3 is TGTGCCAGCAGCGTAGTTCATTCACCCCTCCACTTT.

The rearrangement links TRBV2 to TRBJ1-4; the match to TRBD1 covers 7 bases. Germline V lookup: CDR1 SNHLY, CDR2 FYNNEI. The CDR3 totals 14 residues. V dropped 8 bases and J dropped 4; count of bases not matched to a gene: 7. CDR3: CASWRTGFNEKLFF. The DNA for the CDR3 is TGTGCCAGCTGGAGGACAGGCTTTAATGAAAAACTGTTTTTT.

This clonotype was seen only a few times. The chain joins TRBV10-3 to TRBJ2-7; 8 bases are a match to TRBD1. The CDR3 covers 15 residues. Germline loops: CDR1 ENHRY, CDR2 SYGVKD. The V and J ends lost 9 bases and 1 base, in that order; junction bases with no gene match: 11. The CDR3 bases are TGTGCCATTGGAGATTTAAGACAGGGGTCCTACGAGCAGTACTTC. This encodes CAIGDLRQGSYEQYF.

V is TRBV7-9 and J is TRBJ2-5; maybe TRBD1 (6 bases). Germline V CDR1 and CDR2: SEHNR, FQNEAQ (reference sequence). With 0 bases removed from V and 5 bases from J, the gap between germline ends came to 10 bases. CDR3 length: 14 amino acids. The CDR3 spells CASSLAGGPETQYF. The CDR3 DNA reads TGTGCCAGCAGCTTAGCTGGGGGCCCGGAGACCCAGTACTTC.

This clonotype was recorded a few times. This chain uses TRBV20-1 with TRBJ1-5; D call uncertain. Between the trimmed V and J ends, which lost 3 bases and 0 bases, there was a span of 3 bases. The germline gives CDR1 DFQATT, CDR2 SNEGSKA (reference sequence). The CDR3 extends over 12 amino acids. In DNA form, the CDR3 reads TGCAGTGCTAGTGGTAGCAATCAGCCCCAGCATTTT. This translates into CSASGSNQPQHF.

This clonotype was seen many times. V gene TRBV5-4 combines with J gene TRBJ2-3, with D tentatively TRBD1 or TRBD2 (5 bases each). From germline, CDR1 is SGHNT and CDR2 YYREEE (reference sequence). Trimming cost V 2 bases and J 6 bases, with 13 bases left between them. CDR3 length: 14 amino acids. The CDR3 DNA reads TGTGCCAGCAGCTTACCGGGACCTATGGATACGCAGTATTTT. This encodes CASSLPGPMDTQYF. The variable domain in full, completed from reference TRBV5-4 and TRBJ2-3, reads ETGVTQSPTHLIKTRGQQVTLRCSSQSGHNTVSWYQQALGQGPQFIFQYYREEENGRGNFPPRFSGLQFPNYSSELNVNALELDDSALYLCASSLPGPMDTQYFGPGTRLTVL.

The rearrangement uses TRBV18 and TRBJ2-1; 7 positions agree with TRBD2. Germline V gene sequence: CDR1 KGHSH, CDR2 LQKENI. This CDR3 contains 15 residues. The V and J ends lost 2 bases and 7 bases, in that order; junction bases with no gene match: 8. The CDR3 DNA follows: TGTGCCAGCTCACCAGGGACTACTTCTTGGAATGAGCAGTTCTTC. Amino acid sequence: CASSPGTTSWNEQFF.